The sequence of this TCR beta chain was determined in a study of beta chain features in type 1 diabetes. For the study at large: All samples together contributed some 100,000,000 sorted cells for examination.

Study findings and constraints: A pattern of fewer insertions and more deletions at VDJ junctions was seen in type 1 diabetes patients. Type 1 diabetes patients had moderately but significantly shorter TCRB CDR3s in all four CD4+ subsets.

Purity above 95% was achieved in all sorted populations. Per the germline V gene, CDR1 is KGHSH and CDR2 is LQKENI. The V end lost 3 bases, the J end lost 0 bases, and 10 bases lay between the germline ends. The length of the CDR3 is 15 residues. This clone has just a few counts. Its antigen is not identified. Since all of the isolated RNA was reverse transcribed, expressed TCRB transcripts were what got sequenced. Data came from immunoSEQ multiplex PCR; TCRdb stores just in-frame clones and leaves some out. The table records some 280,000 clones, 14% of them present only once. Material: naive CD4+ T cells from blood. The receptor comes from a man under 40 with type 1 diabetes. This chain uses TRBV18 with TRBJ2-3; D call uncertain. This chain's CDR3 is CASSPTSRSTDTQYF. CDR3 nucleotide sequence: TGTGCCAGCTCACCGACTTCGCGAAGCACAGATACGCAGTATTTT. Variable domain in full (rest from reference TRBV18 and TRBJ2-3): NAGVMQNPRHLVRRRGQEARLRCSPMKGHSHVYWYRQLPEEGLKFMVYLQKENIIDESGMPKERFSAEFPKEGPSILRIQQVVRGDSAAYFCASSPTSRSTDTQYFGPGTRLTVL.